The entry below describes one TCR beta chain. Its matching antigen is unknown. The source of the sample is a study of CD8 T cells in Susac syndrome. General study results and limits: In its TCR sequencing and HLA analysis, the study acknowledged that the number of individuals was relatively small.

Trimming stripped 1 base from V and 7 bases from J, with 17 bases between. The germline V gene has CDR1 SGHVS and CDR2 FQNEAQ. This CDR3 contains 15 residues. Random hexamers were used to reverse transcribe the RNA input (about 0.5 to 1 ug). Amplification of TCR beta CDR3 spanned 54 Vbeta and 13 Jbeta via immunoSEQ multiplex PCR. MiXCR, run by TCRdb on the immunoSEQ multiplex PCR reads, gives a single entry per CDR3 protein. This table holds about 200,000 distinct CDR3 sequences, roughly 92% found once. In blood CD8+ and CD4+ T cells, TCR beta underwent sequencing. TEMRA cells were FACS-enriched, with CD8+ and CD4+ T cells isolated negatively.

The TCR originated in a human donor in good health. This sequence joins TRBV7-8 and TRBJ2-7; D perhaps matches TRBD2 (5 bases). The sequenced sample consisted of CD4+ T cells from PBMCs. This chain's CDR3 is CASSLGVGYTGEQYF. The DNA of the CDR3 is TGTGCCAGCAGCTTAGGGGTCGGGTATACGGGGGAGCAGTACTTC. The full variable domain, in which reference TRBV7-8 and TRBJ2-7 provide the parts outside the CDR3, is GAGVSQSPRYKVAKRGQDVALRCDPISGHVSLFWYQQALGQGPEFLTYFQNEAQLDKSGLPSDRFFAERPEGSVSTLKIQRTQQEDSAVYLCASSLGVGYTGEQYFGPGTRLTVT.